The 21 T cell receptor beta chains in this list originate from one sample, sequenced in a study of regulatory T cells in long-lasting Graves disease (dated by TCRdb to the early 2020s). The library was produced with multiplex PCR. Sequencing was performed on an Illumina HiSeq 4000. TCR beta libraries were built with iRepertoire HTBI primers and Arm-PCR amplification of CDR3 regions. Starting from the raw public reads, TCRdb applied fastp trimming at Q25, assembled clones with MiXCR and retained in-frame beta chains. Each entry is one CDR3 protein sequence, shown with its most common DNA and genes. In this sample the table shows 400,000 to 500,000 distinct CDR3 sequences, approximately 15% of which occur a single time. The ten biggest clones cover roughly 8% of the sample. Read against the paper, the sample's time point label means: newly diagnosed GD, antithyroid drugs for less than 3 months. For both TCR sequencing and RNA sequencing, RNA was extracted from PBMCs in TRIzol.

The sample also formed part of further work on T cells in Graves' hyperthyroidism and ophthalmopathy.

The starting material was peripheral blood mononuclear cells (PBMCs), obtained at new diagnosis, from a patient treated with antithyroid drugs. These receptors came from a woman aged 40 to 50 with Graves disease. Donor details come from another sample of the same person, matched by shared clones.

In this sample, this clonotype turned up many times. The J gene is TRBJ2-2, the V gene TRBV5-4; TRBD1 might be the D (6 bases). V was clipped by 4 bases and J by 4 bases, with 11 bases between them. Per the germline V gene, CDR1 is SGHNT and CDR2 is YYREEE (reference sequence). This CDR3 has 14 residues. CDR3 in amino acids: CASSAAGATGELFF. CDR3 nucleotide sequence: TGTGCCAGCAGCGCCGCAGGGGCCACCGGGGAGCTGTTTTTT.

This clonotype occurred many times. The rearrangement joins TRBV6-2 or TRBV6-3 to TRBJ1-2; D is unresolved. The V and J ends lost 7 bases and 3 bases respectively, with 21 bases between them. The CDR3 has 16 residues. Germline CDR1 and CDR2: MNHEY and SVGEGT. The CDR3 DNA reads TGTGCCAGCACGGTGGTGGGTGGTCCCCGCGACTATGGCTACACCTTC. It specifies CASTVVGGPRDYGYTF.

This clonotype was seen repeatedly, ten times or more. This rearrangement joins TRBV28 to TRBJ1-5; TRBD1 aligns across 8 bases. Germline-derived CDR1 and CDR2 are MDHEN and SYDVKM. There are 13 residues in the CDR3. Trimming cost V 5 bases and J 12 bases; bases outside gene matches: 9. The CDR3 DNA reads TGTGCCAGCAGTCGTCCCGGGACAGGCTTCCAGCATTTT. This sequence encodes CASSRPGTGFQHF.

This clonotype was seen repeatedly, ten times or more. The rearrangement links TRBV20-1 to TRBJ2-7; D may correspond to TRBD1 or TRBD2 (6 bases each). The CDR3 sequence is 14 residues long. The germline gives CDR1 DFQATT, CDR2 SNEGSKA (reference sequence). V lost 6 bases to trimming and J lost 4 bases, with 19 bases between them. The chain's CDR3 is CSAKRGAGQYEQYF. In nucleotides, the CDR3 is TGCAGTGCCAAAAGGGGGGCAGGGCAGTACGAGCAGTACTTC.

This clonotype was seen more than once but under ten times. This chain uses TRBV19 with TRBJ2-1; D tentatively fits TRBD1 or TRBD2 (6 bases each). CDR1 and CDR2 (germline): LNHDA, SQIVND (reference sequence). V gave up 8 bases and J gave up 1 base, with 15 bases separating them. The CDR3 sequence is 15 residues long. The CDR3 sequence is CASRTTGTSYNEQFF. DNA of the CDR3: TGTGCCAGTCGGACAACAGGGACTTCCTACAATGAGCAGTTCTTC.

The chain uses TRBV4-1 and TRBJ2-7; 10 bases map to TRBD2. The CDR3 contains 15 residues. The trim removed 3 bases at V and 3 bases at J, leaving 5 bases unmatched. Germline V gene sequence: CDR1 MGHRA, CDR2 YSYEKL. The CDR3 bases are TGCGCCAGCAGCCAGGAGACTAGCGGGTTCTACGAGCAGTACTTC. It is translated as CASSQETSGFYEQYF.

This clonotype was seen repeatedly, ten times or more. The rearrangement joins TRBV20-1 to TRBJ2-7, with D tentatively TRBD1 (5 bases). This CDR3 is 15 amino acids long. CDR1 and CDR2 from the germline V gene are DFQATT and SNEGSKA (reference sequence). V was shortened by 4 bases and J by 2 bases, with 18 bases between the two germline ends. In DNA form, the CDR3 reads TGCAGTGCTAATCGGCCGCCGACAGATGCCTACGAGCAGTACTTC. Residues: CSANRPPTDAYEQYF.

This clonotype was seen repeatedly, ten times or more. This sequence joins TRBV12-3 or TRBV12-4 and TRBJ1-5, with a possible D match to TRBD1 (5 bases). The V gene lost 6 bases and the J gene lost 4 bases, with 16 bases spanning the gap. This CDR3 comprises 15 residues. CDR3 residues: CASRPPGLGNQPQHF. CDR3 bases: TGTGCCAGCAGACCCCCGGGGCTAGGTAATCAGCCCCAGCATTTT.

This clonotype was seen repeatedly, ten times or more. J is TRBJ2-1 and V is TRBV11-2; 11 bases fit TRBD2. This CDR3 has 13 residues. Trimming took 1 base from V and 13 from J; bases not matched to a gene: 3. The V gene's germline CDR1 is SGHAT and CDR2 FQNNGV. CDR3 bases: TGTGCCAGCAGCTTAGTAGCGGGAGGGCCCCAGTTCTTC. This gives the protein CASSLVAGGPQFF.

This chain joins TRBV5-8 and TRBJ2-5; a possible D gene is TRBD1 (6 bases). This CDR3 has 15 amino acids. Germline lookup yields CDR1 SGHTS and CDR2 YDEGEE. V shed 4 bases and J shed 5 bases, with 18 bases lying between them. The CDR3 reads CASSRPLGAWETQYF. The CDR3 DNA sequence: TGTGCCAGCAGCCGCCCTCTGGGGGCCTGGGAGACCCAGTACTTC.

This clonotype has ten or more counts. The rearrangement uses TRBV12-3 or TRBV12-4 and TRBJ2-2; TRBD1 is a possible D gene (5 bases). CDR3 length equals 15 residues. V dropped 6 bases and J dropped 0 bases, with 11 bases sitting between them. The CDR3 sequence is CASSMTDPNTGELFF. Written as DNA, the CDR3 is TGTGCCAGCAGCATGACAGACCCGAACACCGGGGAGCTGTTTTTT.

This clonotype has at least ten counts. V is TRBV6-2 or TRBV6-3 and J is TRBJ2-5, with 9 bases matching TRBD2. The CDR3 sequence is 12 residues long. In germline, CDR1 is MNHEY, CDR2 SVGEGT. CDR3 loop: CTSGLRGETQYF. CDR3 bases: TGTACTAGCGGGCTACGAGGGGAGACCCAGTACTTC.

For this clonotype: Since a much larger clone is just one base distant, this may be a read error. The rearrangement uses TRBV11-2 and TRBJ1-5; weak D call: TRBD1 (5 bases). Trimming removed 0 bases at V and 6 bases at J, with 12 bases between. The CDR3 length is 15 residues. From germline, CDR1 is SGHAT and CDR2 FQNNGV. CDR3 sequence: CASSLDFDRSQPQHF. The DNA of the CDR3 is TGTGCCAGCAGCTTAGATTTTGACAGAAGTCAGCCCCAGCATTTT.

This clonotype was counted between two and nine times. The V call is TRBV11-3, the J call TRBJ2-7, with D hard to call. Germline V gives CDR1 SGHNT, CDR2 YENEEA. V lost 2 bases, J lost 0 bases, and 11 bases lay in between. This CDR3 comprises 15 residues. CDR3 sequence reads: CASSLKWYSSYEQYF. For the CDR3, the DNA is TGTGCCAGCAGCTTAAAATGGTATTCCTCCTACGAGCAGTACTTC.

This clonotype was found many times. The chain carries TRBV2 and TRBJ2-1; D perhaps matches TRBD2 (6 bases). CDR1 and CDR2 from the germline V gene are SNHLY and FYNNEI. Trimming took 1 base from V and 9 from J, leaving 13 bases between them. The CDR3 extends over 14 amino acids. The DNA of the CDR3 is TGTGCCAGCAGTGAAGATACGGGAGACCGTGAGCAGTTCTTC. This sequence encodes CASSEDTGDREQFF.

This clonotype was seen only a few times. This chain connects TRBV30 to TRBJ2-3; possibly TRBD2 for D (6 bases). This CDR3 comprises 14 residues. Deletions cut 5 bases from V and 5 bases from J, with 17 bases between. Germline values: CDR1 GTSNPN, CDR2 SVGIG (reference sequence). The CDR3 DNA sequence: TGTGCCTGGCGAGAAGTACTAGCCATAGATACGCAGTATTTT. This sequence encodes CAWREVLAIDTQYF.

The rearrangement uses TRBV7-9 and TRBJ1-5, with D possibly TRBD1 on 5 matching bases. The germline V gene has CDR1 SEHNR and CDR2 FQNEAQ (reference sequence). V lost 4 bases to trimming and J lost 5 bases, with 12 bases between them. This CDR3 has 14 amino acids. The CDR3: CASSSSGGDQPQHF. The CDR3 DNA sequence: TGTGCCAGCAGCTCTTCGGGGGGGGATCAGCCCCAGCATTTT.

In its sample, this clonotype was seen a few times. The J gene is TRBJ2-2, the V gene TRBV18; D gene unclear. The V end was cut by 3 bases, the J end by 2 bases, with 13 bases between. This CDR3 region has 16 residues. The germline V gene has CDR1 KGHSH and CDR2 LQKENI. The CDR3 DNA reads as TGTGCCAGCTCACCCCAGGCTGCACTCAACACCGGGGAGCTGTTTTTT. As protein: CASSPQAALNTGELFF.

In its sample, this clonotype was seen many times. The CDR3 DNA follows: TGTGCCATCAGTGAGTCGACTTTTACAGGAGGGAGTCGGGCTGAAGCTTTCTTT. Protein product: CAISESTFTGGSRAEAFF. This sequence joins TRBV10-3 and TRBJ1-1, with D possibly matching TRBD1 (5 bases). CDR1 is ENHRY and CDR2 is SYGVKD in the germline V gene. The CDR3 runs 18 residues. V gave up 0 bases and J gave up 6 bases, with 23 bases separating them.

V usage is TRBV5-1 and J usage is TRBJ1-5; perhaps TRBD1 as D (5 bases). This CDR3 has 16 amino acids. V lost 0 bases, J lost 6 bases, and 16 bases lay in between. Germline V gives CDR1 SGHRS, CDR2 YFSETQ. The CDR3 DNA follows: TGCGCCAGCAGCTTGGATGGGGCCGTGGGGAGTCAGCCCCAGCATTTT. The encoded protein is CASSLDGAVGSQPQHF.

This clonotype was recorded many times. The chain uses TRBV11-2 and TRBJ2-2; TRBD1 is a possible D gene (6 bases). This CDR3 spans 15 amino acids. Germline V gene data show CDR1 as SGHAT and CDR2 as FQNNGV. With 5 bases removed from V and 6 bases from J, the gap between germline ends came to 16 bases. CDR3 nucleotide sequence: TGTGCCAGCAGCCTTGGACAGCCTGGCCCCGGGGAGCTGTTTTTT. Protein sequence: CASSLGQPGPGELFF.